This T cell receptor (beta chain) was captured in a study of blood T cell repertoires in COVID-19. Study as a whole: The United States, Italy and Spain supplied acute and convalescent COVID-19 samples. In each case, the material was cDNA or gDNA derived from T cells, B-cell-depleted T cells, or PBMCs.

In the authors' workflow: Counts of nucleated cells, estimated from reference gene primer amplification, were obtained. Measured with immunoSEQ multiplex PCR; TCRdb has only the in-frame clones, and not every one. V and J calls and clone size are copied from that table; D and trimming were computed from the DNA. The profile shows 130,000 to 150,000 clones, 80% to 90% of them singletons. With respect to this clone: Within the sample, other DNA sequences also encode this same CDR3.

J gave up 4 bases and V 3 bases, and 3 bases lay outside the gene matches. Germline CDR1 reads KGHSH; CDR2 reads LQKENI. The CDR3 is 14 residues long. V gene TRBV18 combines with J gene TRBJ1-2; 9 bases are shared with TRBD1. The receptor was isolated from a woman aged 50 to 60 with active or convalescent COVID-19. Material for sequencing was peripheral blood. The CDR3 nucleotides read TGTGCCAGCTCACCGGGACAGGGATCCTATGGCTACACCTTC. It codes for CASSPGQGSYGYTF.